This record covers a single TCR beta chain. This clonotype was recorded many times. Its target antigen remains unknown. No much larger clonotype is one base removed from it; base qualities were not supplied. The time point label for this specimen denotes: pre-sensitization, week 0. The treatment or condition label, as the study defines it: therapeutic diphenylcyclopropenone sensitization with weekly scalp DPC. At each patch-test visit, blood was drawn before the patch test was applied. Eligible patients were aged 18 to 70, diagnosed with alopecia, deemed suitable for DPC therapy, and excluded if pregnant. Total RNA was extracted from unfractionated whole blood that had been collected in Tempus Blood RNA tubes. The record originates from a study of human T cells and chemical hapten exposure listed by TCRdb under 2021. Regarding the research as a whole: For sensitization, 2% DPC in acetone was applied to an approximately 2 cm by approximately 2 cm area of upper inner arm skin. This study followed changes in the peripheral blood TCR repertoire in vivo during primary and secondary sensitization of alopecia patients to the hapten diphenylcyclopropenone (DPC). Most of the patients in the cohort were female, and the cohort covered alopecia areata with under or over 50% scalp involvement, alopecia totalis and alopecia universalis. Patch testing on the upper back used Finn chambers containing 0.01% DPC, with scoring done after 6 days according to International Contact Dermatitis Research Group standards. Libraries were pooled for sequencing, and variation in per-sample TCR yields was attributed mainly to small differences in library volumes within the pool. Blood samples were taken from patients before sensitization (week 0) and then at 2, 6 and about 24 weeks after DPC sensitization. Throughout the roughly 26-week study period, patients were also given weekly therapeutic DPC doses on the scalp. Twenty-nine alopecia patients provided blood for TCR sequencing at one to four time points (pre-sensitization, 2, 6 and 24 weeks).

CDR1 and CDR2 are read off the germline V gene as SGHRS and YFSETQ. V is shortened by 0 bases, J by 8 bases, and the region joining them spans 14 bases. The CDR3 numbers 14 residues from cysteine through phenylalanine. The entry retains the CDR3 DNA only, 42 bases that are in frame from base 1. Broader findings and caveats from the paper: Repeated subsampling changed both the strength of the expansion versus patch-test correlation and the threshold at which that correlation became significant. No change with DPC sensitization was found in the number of TCRs above 1 in 1000 frequency, and no evidence of global repertoire structure alterations was found. Alopecia, a presumed autoimmune disease, was present in all patients, so the immune response of the patients might differ from that of healthy individuals. A positive correlation was found between the number of PT1 expanded TCRs and patch test score, with significance reached at thresholds 8, 16 and 32 but not 4. Significantly more large CDR3 similarity clusters were formed by expanded TCRs than by pre-sensitization or healthy control sets, consistent with antigen-driven responses.

The library was prepared using RACE. These reads were obtained on a NextSeq 500. Library preparation attached unique molecular identifiers to individual cDNA molecules for quantitative, reproducible TCR counting. Each blood RNA sample was used to sequence both TCR alpha and TCR beta chains. Under the source paper's analysis protocol: The median number of TCRs per sample was some 100,000, ranging from roughly 23,224 to 690,600. V, J and CDR3 annotation of the TCR reads was performed with the Decombinator software suite. For PS versus PT1 abundance plots, all samples were subsampled to the same number of TCRs (28,000). Expanded TCRs were defined as absent before sensitization and observed at least eight times at the 2-week time point. TCRdb reanalyzed the raw reads on its own, using fastp at Q25 for trimming and MiXCR for clone calling, and kept in-frame beta chains. Every distinct CDR3 protein forms one entry, paired with its most common genes and DNA. V and J calls and clone size were set by TCRdb, not the authors. Counted in this sample were about 46,000 distinct CDR3 sequences; about 9% of them appeared once. Of the sample, 13% to 15% is held by the ten largest clones.

This TCR came from a middle-aged woman with alopecia areata. Some clones in this sample may be carry-over from other donors' samples. The source was whole blood, collected in connection with sensitization to the hapten diphenylcyclopropenone (DPC). The chain is encoded by TRBV5-1 joined to TRBJ1-2; too little of a D gene remains to name it. The DNA reads TGCGCCAGCAGCTTGGAGGCCATCCCGGGCGGCTACACCTTC. Its amino acids are CASSLEAIPGGYTF.